These T cell receptor beta chains were read from a single sample in a study of T cells after yellow fever vaccination. TCRdb independently ran MiXCR on the 5' RACE reads; one entry per CDR3 protein. The data contain a few hundred thousand distinct CDR3 sequences, 7% to 10% of them singletons. The specimen comprised PBMCs, sampled around 45 days after the first yellow fever vaccination. Receptor source: a man aged 18 to 29 who received the YFV17D yellow fever vaccine. The CDR3 runs from the conserved cysteine through the conserved F or W. D genes are given only for firm matches. The listing skips clone size in some rows; elsewhere it reads once, few, many or a size class.

size	D	V	J	DNA	CDR3
few	NA	TRBV10-3	TRBJ2-2	TGTGCCATCAGTACCGGCCCGGTACGGGAGCTGTTTTTT	CAISTGPVRELFF
NA	NA	TRBV5-1	TRBJ1-5	TGCGCCAGCAGCTTGGGTCCGACGGTGGGACAGCCCCAGCATTTT	CASSLGPTVGQPQHF
few	NA	TRBV18	TRBJ2-3	TGTGCCAGCTCAGTGGGTCCGGGCAGGGATACGCAGTATTTT	CASSVGPGRDTQYF
many	TRBD1	TRBV12-3/TRBV12-4	TRBJ1-5	TGTGCCAGCAGTGAGGGGGCAAGGCAGCCCCAGCATTTT	CASSEGARQPQHF
NA	NA	TRBV4-2	TRBJ2-3	TGTGCCAGCAGCCAAGAGCATTCGGAGGCCACAGATACGCAGTATTTT	CASSQEHSEATDTQYF
NA	NA	TRBV6-5	TRBJ1-2	TGTGCCAGCAGTTACTCCGCGGCAGCCGATGGCTACACCTTC	CASSYSAAADGYTF
NA	TRBD1	TRBV12-3/TRBV12-4	TRBJ1-1	TGTGCCAGCAACCGAAACAGGGGGAACACTGAAGCTTTCTTT	CASNRNRGNTEAFF
NA	NA	TRBV7-9	TRBJ1-1	TGTGCCAGCAGGACTAGGGAGGGAGCCACTGAAGCTTTCTTT	CASRTREGATEAFF
NA	TRBD1	TRBV6-5	TRBJ1-5	TGTGCCAGCAGCGCAGAAGGCACCGGGACAGGTCATCAGCCCCAGCATTTT	CASSAEGTGTGHQPQHF
many	NA	TRBV6-5	TRBJ2-5	TGTGCCAGCAGTTACTCGGGGGGTTCAGAGACCCAGTACTTC	CASSYSGGSETQYF
few	NA	TRBV9	TRBJ1-6	TGTGCCAGCACCACCGGGAACGGCAATTCACCCCTCCACTTT	CASTTGNGNSPLHF
NA	TRBD2	TRBV7-2	TRBJ2-5	TGTGCCAGCAGCTCCCTCTTCGCGGGGGGGATATTAGGGACCCAGTACTTC	CASSSLFAGGILGTQYF
NA	NA	TRBV7-2	TRBJ2-4	TGTGCCAGCAGCCCCTCGCTGAGCGGGCTAGCCAAAAACATTCAGTACTTC	CASSPSLSGLAKNIQYF
few	NA	TRBV7-2	TRBJ1-2	TGTGCCAGCAGCTTACGGGGGGCGGCTGGCTACACCTTC	CASSLRGAAGYTF
NA	NA	TRBV12-3/TRBV12-4	TRBJ2-3	TGTGCCAGCAGTTTTTGGACTGGCTCAGATACGCAGTATTTT	CASSFWTGSDTQYF
NA	NA	TRBV20-1	TRBJ2-5	TGCAGTGCTAGAGATTTTGACAGGCAAGAGACCCAGTACTTC	CSARDFDRQETQYF
many	NA	TRBV12-3/TRBV12-4	TRBJ1-4	TGTGCCAGCAGTTCGCCGGCAGGCGGTGAAAAACTGTTTTTT	CASSSPAGGEKLFF
NA	NA	TRBV5-1	TRBJ1-2	TGCGCCAGCAGCCCCGAAACAGGGCGCGGCGGAGGTGGCTACACCTTC	CASSPETGRGGGGYTF
NA	TRBD1	TRBV5-6	TRBJ2-6	TGTGCCAGCAGCTGGGCCTGGGGGACAGGGTCTTCGGGGGCCAACGTCCTGACTTTC	CASSWAWGTGSSGANVLTF
NA	TRBD1	TRBV7-2	TRBJ2-5	TGTGCCAGCAGCTTAAGGGGACAGGGACCAGAGACCCAGTACTTC	CASSLRGQGPETQYF
few	NA	TRBV6-1	TRBJ1-4	TGTGCCAGCAGCAAGAGGGCAACTAATGAAAAACTGTTTTTT	CASSKRATNEKLFF
NA	NA	TRBV12-3/TRBV12-4	TRBJ1-2	TGTGCCAGCAGCCATAGCTGGGGAATCGACACCTTC	CASSHSWGIDTF
many	TRBD1	TRBV28	TRBJ2-1	TGTGCCAGCACGATAGGGGGCACCTACAATGAGCAGTTCTTC	CASTIGGTYNEQFF
NA	NA	TRBV5-1	TRBJ2-1	TGCGCCAGCAGCCATCCCGGACGAAACAATGAGCAGTTCTTC	CASSHPGRNNEQFF
few	NA	TRBV4-2	TRBJ1-2	TGTGCCAGCAGCCAAGGAGGGACCAGCTTTAACTATGGCTACACCTTC	CASSQGGTSFNYGYTF
few	TRBD2	TRBV2	TRBJ2-7	TGTGCCAGCAGTGAAACTAGCGGATACTCCTACGAGCAGTACTTC	CASSETSGYSYEQYF
few	NA	TRBV5-5	TRBJ2-3	TGTGCCAGCAGCTCCGGAGGGACTCTGATCGGGGGAAGGTCATCGTATTTT	CASSSGGTLIGGRSSYF
NA	NA	TRBV7-2	TRBJ2-1	TGTGCCAGCATCCATCCCGGGACCAAGAATGAGCAGTTCTTC	CASIHPGTKNEQFF